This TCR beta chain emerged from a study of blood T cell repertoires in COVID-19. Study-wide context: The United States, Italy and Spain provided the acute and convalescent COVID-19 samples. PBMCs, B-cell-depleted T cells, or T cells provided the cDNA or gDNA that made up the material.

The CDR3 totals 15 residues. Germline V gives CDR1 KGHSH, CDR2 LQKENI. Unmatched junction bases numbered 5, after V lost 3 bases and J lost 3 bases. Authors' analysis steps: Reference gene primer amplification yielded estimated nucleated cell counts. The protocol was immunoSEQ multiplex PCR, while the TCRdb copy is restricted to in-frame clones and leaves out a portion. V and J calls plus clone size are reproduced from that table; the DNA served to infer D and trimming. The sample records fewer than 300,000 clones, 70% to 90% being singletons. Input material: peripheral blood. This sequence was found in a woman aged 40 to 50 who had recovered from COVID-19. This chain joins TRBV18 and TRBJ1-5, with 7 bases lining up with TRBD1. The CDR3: CASSPNRGVNQPQHF. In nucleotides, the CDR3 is TGTGCCAGCTCACCCAACAGGGGAGTCAATCAGCCCCAGCATTTT.